This is a list of T cell receptor beta chains from one sample in a study of cytomegalovirus exposure and HLA in healthy donors. Sequencing was performed with immunoSEQ multiplex PCR; in TCRdb, only in-frame clones are kept and a portion is missing. The data contain about 130,000 clones, approximately 61% of them singletons. Specimen: PBMCs. These receptors originate from a woman in her forties in good health and CMV-seronegative. The CDR3 runs from the conserved cysteine through the conserved F or W.

j_call v_call cdr3_aa
TRBJ2-7 TRBV28 CASSFRLAGGDHEQYF
TRBJ1-6 TRBV10-3 CAISGQGVDSPLHF
TRBJ2-3 TRBV6-5 CASLNRGGNTQYF
TRBJ2-7 TRBV6-1 CASSEGSRYEQYF
TRBJ1-5 TRBV28 CASKRRQYSNQPQHF
TRBJ2-6 TRBV11-3 CASSSGSGGGFSGANVLTF
TRBJ2-7 TRBV28 CASSSSGGSSYEQYF
TRBJ2-7 TRBV11-2 CASSLPLTQYF
TRBJ1-2 TRBV11-2 CASSSGGILYGYTF
TRBJ1-1 TRBV30 CAWARTAEAFF
TRBJ1-1 TRBV2 CASRYDRYNTEAFF
TRBJ1-1 TRBV30 CAWDTGGENTEAFF
TRBJ2-7 TRBV5-4 CASSSELIKEQYF
TRBJ1-1 TRBV18 CASSPTLVANTEAFF
TRBJ1-6 TRBV9 CASSALAGSYNSPLHF
TRBJ2-6 TRBV30 CAWTGVGGANVLTF
TRBJ1-5 TRBV4-1 CASSHRQGQNQPQHF
TRBJ2-7 TRBV28 CASSFFLQTGSDGEQYF
TRBJ1-6 TRBV7-2 CASSSLRTGGNSPLHF
TRBJ2-2 TRBV27 CASSLSTGVVGELFF
TRBJ2-1 TRBV9 CASSAGQGAVRQFF
TRBJ2-5 TRBV12-5 CASGPPGGETQYF
TRBJ1-1 TRBV6-5 CASSSGPTAEAFF
TRBJ1-2 TRBV7-9 CASSRTGGPYGYTF
TRBJ1-2 TRBV25-1 CASSPGAYGYTF
TRBJ2-2 TRBV28 CASSPRTGELFF
TRBJ2-7 TRBV28 CASSSRSYEQYF
TRBJ2-3 TRBV5-4 CASSWDRGRLDTQYF
TRBJ2-5 TRBV2 CASSEVRLREQYF
TRBJ1-2 TRBV19 CASGTGTGDGYTF